The TCR beta chain under discussion was sequenced for a study of blood T cell repertoires in COVID-19. CDR1 and CDR2 from the germline V gene are SNHLY and FYNNEI. The CDR3 loop spans 16 amino acids. J was trimmed by 4 bases and V by 6 bases; bases with no gene match: 9. Only in-frame clones appear in the TCRdb table, and some are missing; sequencing was by immunoSEQ multiplex PCR. The sample holds more than 95,000 clones, approximately 87% seen once. The receptor was derived from a man aged 50 or older with acute or convalescent COVID-19. The sequenced sample was peripheral blood. The chain carries TRBV2 and TRBJ1-6; 7 bases align to TRBD1. CDR3 sequence: CASRSAGGLYNSPLHF. The DNA for the CDR3 is TGTGCCAGCAGGTCAGCAGGGGGTCTATATAATTCACCCCTCCACTTT.